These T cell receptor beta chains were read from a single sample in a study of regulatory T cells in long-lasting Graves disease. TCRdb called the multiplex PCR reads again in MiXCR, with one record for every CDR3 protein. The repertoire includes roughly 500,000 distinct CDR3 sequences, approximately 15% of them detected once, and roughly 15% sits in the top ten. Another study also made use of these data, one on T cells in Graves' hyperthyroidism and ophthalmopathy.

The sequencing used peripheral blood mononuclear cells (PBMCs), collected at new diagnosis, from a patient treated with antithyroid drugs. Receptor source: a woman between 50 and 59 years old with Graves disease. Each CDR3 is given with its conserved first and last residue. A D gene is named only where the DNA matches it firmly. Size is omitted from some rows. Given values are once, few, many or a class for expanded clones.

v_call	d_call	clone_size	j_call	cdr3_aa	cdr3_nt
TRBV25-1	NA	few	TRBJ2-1	CASSESGKGRFREQFF	TGTGCCAGCAGTGAAAGTGGGAAGGGGAGGTTCAGGGAGCAGTTCTTC
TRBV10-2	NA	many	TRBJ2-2	CASSESVANTGELFF	TGCGCCAGCAGTGAGTCTGTTGCTAACACCGGGGAGCTGTTTTTT
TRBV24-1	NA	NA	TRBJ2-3	CATSVEDTQYF	TGTGCCACCAGTGTGGAAGATACGCAGTATTTT
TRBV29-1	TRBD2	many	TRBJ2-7	CSVEGISGSAKGEQYF	TGCAGCGTTGAAGGAATTAGCGGGAGTGCAAAGGGCGAGCAGTACTTC
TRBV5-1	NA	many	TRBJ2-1	CASSLFPGVNNEQFF	TGCGCCAGCAGCTTGTTCCCAGGGGTAAACAATGAGCAGTTCTTC
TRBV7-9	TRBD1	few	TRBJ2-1	CASSFGDRPYNEQFF	TGTGCCAGCAGCTTCGGGGACAGGCCCTACAATGAGCAGTTCTTC
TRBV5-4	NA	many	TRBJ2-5	CASSVIGTQETQYF	TGTGCCAGCAGCGTAATAGGCACCCAGGAGACCCAGTACTTC
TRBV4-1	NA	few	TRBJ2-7	CASSHSIGQAYEQYF	TGCGCCAGCAGCCACTCAATAGGGCAGGCCTACGAGCAGTACTTC
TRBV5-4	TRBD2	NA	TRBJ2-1	CASSFSLAGAYNEQFF	TGTGCCAGCAGCTTTTCACTAGCGGGAGCATACAATGAGCAGTTCTTC
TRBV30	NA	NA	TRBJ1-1	CAWIEGSEYIGDTEAFF	TGTGCCTGGATAGAGGGGTCGGAGTACATCGGGGACACTGAAGCTTTCTTT
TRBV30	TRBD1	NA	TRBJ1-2	CAWSGGTDYGYTF	TGTGCCTGGAGTGGAGGGACAGACTATGGCTACACCTTC
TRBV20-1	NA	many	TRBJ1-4	CSAPGEFDEKLFF	TGCAGTGCCCCAGGGGAGTTCGATGAAAAACTGTTTTTT
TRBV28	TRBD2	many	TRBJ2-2	CASTLAGDGTTGELFF	TGTGCCAGCACGCTAGCGGGAGATGGGACCACCGGGGAGCTGTTTTTT
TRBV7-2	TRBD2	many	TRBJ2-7	CASSLSGRNSYEQYF	TGTGCCAGCAGTCTTAGCGGGAGGAACTCCTACGAGCAGTACTTC
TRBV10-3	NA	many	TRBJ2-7	CAISNRDDSYEQYF	TGTGCCATCAGTAACCGGGACGACTCCTACGAGCAGTACTTC
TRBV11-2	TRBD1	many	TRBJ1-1	CASASLQGAAEAFF	TGTGCCAGCGCATCGCTACAGGGGGCGGCTGAAGCTTTCTTT
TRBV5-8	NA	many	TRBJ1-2	CASSLKEVLYYGYTF	TGTGCCAGCAGCTTGAAGGAGGTCCTCTACTATGGCTACACCTTC
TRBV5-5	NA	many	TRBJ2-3	CASSFPRGPTDTQYF	TGTGCCAGCAGCTTCCCCAGGGGCCCCACAGATACGCAGTATTTT
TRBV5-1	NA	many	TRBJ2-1	CASSGDGYNEQFF	TGCGCCAGCAGCGGGGACGGATACAATGAGCAGTTCTTC
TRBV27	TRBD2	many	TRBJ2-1	CASSFTTSGSSYNEQFF	TGTGCCAGCAGTTTTACGACTAGCGGGAGCTCCTACAATGAGCAGTTCTTC
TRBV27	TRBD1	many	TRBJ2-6	CASLHSAERGQGHSGANVLTF	TGTGCCAGCTTACACTCTGCCGAAAGGGGACAGGGCCACTCTGGGGCCAACGTCCTGACTTTC
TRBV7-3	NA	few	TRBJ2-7	CASSLRGVEEQYF	TGTGCCAGCAGCTTAAGAGGGGTGGAAGAGCAGTACTTC
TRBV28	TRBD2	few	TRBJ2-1	CASSIPGLAGDSEQFF	TGTGCCAGCAGTATCCCGGGACTAGCGGGAGATTCTGAGCAGTTCTTC
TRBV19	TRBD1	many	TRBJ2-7	CASSNTGGVSSYEQYF	TGTGCCAGTAGTAACACAGGGGGAGTTTCCTCCTACGAGCAGTACTTC
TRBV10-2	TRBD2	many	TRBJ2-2	CASSDLAGGPTGELFF	TGCGCCAGCAGTGACCTAGCGGGAGGCCCCACCGGGGAGCTGTTTTTT